A single TCR beta chain is shown here with its context. Its antigen is not known. V was pared by 1 base and J by 0 bases, with 19 bases between. The CDR3 loop spans 19 amino acids. Looked up from germline, CDR1 is SEHNR and CDR2 is FQNEAQ (reference sequence). This specimen comes from a study of cytomegalovirus exposure and HLA in healthy donors. The PCR had 60 Vbeta and 13 Jbeta primers. Produced via immunoSEQ multiplex PCR; TCRdb's table is partial and in-frame only. Among roughly 38,000 clones listed, approximately 91% were seen once. Study outcomes and limitations: When a later analysis was performed, an Asian-associated ancestry cluster reportedly had fewer N-insertions than the approximately 700-donor mean.

Sample: PBMCs. The TCR sequence derives from a woman under 30 in good health and CMV-seronegative. This rearrangement joins TRBV7-9 to TRBJ1-5; perhaps TRBD1 as D (5 bases). CDR3 in amino acids: CASSLVYGTEGYSNQPQHF. The CDR3 DNA is TGTGCCAGCAGCTTAGTCTACGGGACGGAGGGATATAGCAATCAGCCCCAGCATTTT.